This T cell receptor (beta chain) originates from a study of T cell repertoires in cytomegalovirus infection. Overall study context: Recently identified HLA-C-restricted CMV epitopes were among the peptides used. Both CMV infection and a matching HLA type were indicated by public TCR beta signatures.

This CDR3 comprises 15 residues. V was clipped by 3 bases and J by 4 bases; unmatched bases: 5. CDR1 is MDHEN and CDR2 is SYDVKM in the germline V gene. TCRdb redid the calling of the reads with MiXCR, one entry per CDR3 protein. This sample carries about 830,000 distinct CDR3 sequences, 32% of them seen once, and the ten largest clones take around 11%. Note on this clonotype: Antigen: not known.

Study findings and constraints: Within the response measured ex vivo, HLA-C-restricted CMV-specific TCR beta clonotypes were dominant.

V is TRBV28 and J is TRBJ1-2, with 10 positions matching TRBD1. The source is a human donor in good health (CMV status not recorded). Some clones in this sample may be carry-over from other donors' samples. Sequenced here: cultured CD8+ T cells from PBMCs, sampled from culture after CMV antigen stimulation. Written as DNA, the CDR3 is TGTGCCAGCAGTTTTGGGACAGGGGCCCCCTATGGCTACACCTTC. Encoded protein: CASSFGTGAPYGYTF.